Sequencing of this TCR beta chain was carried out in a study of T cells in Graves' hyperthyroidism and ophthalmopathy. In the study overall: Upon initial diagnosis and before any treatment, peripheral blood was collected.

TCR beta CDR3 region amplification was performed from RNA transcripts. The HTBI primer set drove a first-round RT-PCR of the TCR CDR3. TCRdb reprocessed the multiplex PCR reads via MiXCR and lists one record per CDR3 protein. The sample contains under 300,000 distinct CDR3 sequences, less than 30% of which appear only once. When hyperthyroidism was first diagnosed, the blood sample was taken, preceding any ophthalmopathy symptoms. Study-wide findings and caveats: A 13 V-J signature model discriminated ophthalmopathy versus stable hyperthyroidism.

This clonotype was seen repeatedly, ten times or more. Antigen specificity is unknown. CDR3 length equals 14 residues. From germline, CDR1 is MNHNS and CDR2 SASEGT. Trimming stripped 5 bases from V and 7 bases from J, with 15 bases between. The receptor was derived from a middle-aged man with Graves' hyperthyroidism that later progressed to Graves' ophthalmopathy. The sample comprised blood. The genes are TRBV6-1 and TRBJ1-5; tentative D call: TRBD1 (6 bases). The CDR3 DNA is TGTGCCAGCAGTCTGAAATACAGGGAACAGCCCCAGCATTTT. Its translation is CASSLKYREQPQHF.